The 5 T cell receptor beta chains presented below share a single source sample, sequenced in a study of T cell responses to AZD1222 COVID-19 vaccine. Clones were read by immunoSEQ multiplex PCR, and TCRdb kept only the in-frame ones, dropping some. The sample carries roughly 53,000 clones, around 83% recorded once. The source material was peripheral blood, sampled on day 0 of MenACWY control vaccination. The receptors were sampled from an adult in good health.

The rearrangement links TRBV15 to TRBJ1-6, with no clear D. Germline CDR1 is LNHNV and CDR2 is YYDKDF (reference sequence). CDR3 length: 14 residues. V was cut by 0 bases and J by 9 bases, with 9 bases left in between. Here the CDR3 reads CATSREGGISPLHF. In nucleotides, the CDR3 is TGTGCCACCAGCAGAGAGGGAGGGATTTCACCCCTCCACTTT.

The V and J genes are TRBV19 and TRBJ2-1; 9 bases are shared with TRBD2. The length of the CDR3 is 14 residues. Germline V lookup: CDR1 LNHDA, CDR2 SQIVND (reference sequence). The V segment lost 10 bases and the J segment 5 bases; nucleotides outside the gene matches: 9. As DNA, the CDR3 is TGTGCCACCTCTGCAGGACTAGCGAACAATGAGCAGTTCTTC. Its translation: CATSAGLANNEQFF.

The chain combines TRBV28 with TRBJ1-2, with D possibly TRBD1 on 5 matching bases. Germline V gives CDR1 MDHEN, CDR2 SYDVKM. The CDR3 spans 14 residues. V lost 5 bases, J lost 0 bases, and 10 bases lay in between. CDR3 protein: CASSMGPANYGYTF. CDR3 nucleotides: TGTGCCAGCAGTATGGGACCCGCTAACTATGGCTACACCTTC.

The chain couples TRBV6-6 to TRBJ1-2, with 12 bases matching TRBD1. CDR1 and CDR2 from the germline V gene are MNHNY and SVGAGI (reference sequence). The CDR3 loop spans 15 amino acids. Trimming cost V 5 bases and J 2 bases; bases outside gene matches: 3. For the CDR3, the DNA is TGTGCCAGCAGTCAGGGGACAGGGGGCAACTATGGCTACACCTTC. This codes for CASSQGTGGNYGYTF.

The V gene is TRBV19, the J gene TRBJ2-7; TRBD1 agrees at 7 bases. Germline-derived CDR1 and CDR2 are LNHDA and SQIVND (reference sequence). This CDR3 region has 14 residues. J gave up 3 bases and V 2 bases, and 4 bases lay outside the gene matches. In nucleotides, the CDR3 is TGTGCCAGTAGTATAAGGGGGCCCTACTACGAGCAGTACTTC. Translating it yields CASSIRGPYYEQYF.